Below are 24 T cell receptor beta chains sequenced from a single sample in a study of neoadjuvant nivolumab and ipilimumab in lung cancer. The method was immunoSEQ multiplex PCR; TCRdb's version includes in-frame clones alone and lacks a portion of them. This sample has over 25,000 clones, with 70% to 80% found just once. The sample in question was tumor tissue, obtained after neoadjuvant nivolumab, alone or with ipilimumab, at or shortly before surgery. The receptors here all came from an adult with non-small cell lung cancer.

The chain recombines TRBV20-1 with TRBJ2-1; TRBD1 or TRBD2 may be the D gene (5 bases each). Trimming left V 3 bases short and J 10 bases short, with 7 bases between. The CDR3 is 10 amino acids. Germline-derived CDR1 and CDR2 are DFQATT and SNEGSKA (reference sequence). CDR3 amino acids: CSARWDEQFF. The CDR3 region has the DNA TGCAGTGCTAGGTGGGACGAGCAGTTCTTC.

The rearrangement links TRBV5-1 to TRBJ2-3, with 11 nucleotides matching TRBD2. Germline CDR1 reads SGHRS; CDR2 reads YFSETQ. The CDR3 extends over 15 amino acids. Trimming removed 5 bases from V and 2 bases from J; junction bases left unmatched: 4. CDR3 residues: CASRTSGAYTDTQYF. CDR3 bases: TGCGCCAGCAGGACTAGCGGGGCATACACAGATACGCAGTATTTT.

This clone was counted only a few times. This chain connects TRBV5-4 to TRBJ2-7, with 13 nucleotides matching TRBD2. Trimming took 4 bases from V and 0 from J; bases not matched to a gene: 4. The CDR3 runs to 16 residues. CDR1 is SGHNT, CDR2 YYREEE, per germline (reference sequence). DNA for the CDR3: TGTGCCAGCAGCAGAGGGACTAGCGGGGTCTCCTACGAGCAGTACTTC. Residues: CASSRGTSGVSYEQYF. Variable domain in full (rest from reference TRBV5-4 and TRBJ2-7): ETGVTQSPTHLIKTRGQQVTLRCSSQSGHNTVSWYQQALGQGPQFIFQYYREEENGRGNFPPRFSGLQFPNYSSELNVNALELDDSALYLCASSRGTSGVSYEQYFGPGTRLTVT.

The chain joins TRBV27 to TRBJ1-6; weak D call: TRBD1 (5 bases). Germline V gene sequence: CDR1 MNHEY, CDR2 SMNVEV (reference sequence). Trimming removed 6 bases at V and 11 bases at J, with 20 bases between. The CDR3 spans 15 residues. CDR3 nucleotide sequence: TGTGCCAGCAGCCAATTCCGGGGGGATCAGGCACCCCTCCACTTT. This codes for CASSQFRGDQAPLHF.

The genes are TRBV29-1 and TRBJ2-3; D tentatively fits TRBD1 or TRBD2 (5 bases each). Germline V lookup: CDR1 SQVTM, CDR2 ANQGSEA. Trimming cost V 7 bases and J 5 bases, with 10 bases left between them. The CDR3 spans 11 residues. Here the CDR3 reads CSGDDGDTQYF. The CDR3 nucleotides read TGCAGCGGGGACGACGGAGATACGCAGTATTTT.

This clone appeared a few times. The CDR3 sequence is CASSRYRGPETQYF. The CDR3 DNA is TGTGCCAGCAGCCGGTACAGGGGGCCGGAGACCCAGTACTTC. This sequence joins TRBV11-2 and TRBJ2-5, with TRBD1 identical over 9 bases. With V trimmed by 5 bases and J by 5 bases, 6 bases remained unmatched. The CDR3 consists of 14 residues. Germline CDR1 reads SGHAT; CDR2 reads FQNNGV.

V gene TRBV7-9 combines with J gene TRBJ2-7, with unresolved D. This CDR3 is built from 16 residues. Deletions cut 0 bases from V and 3 bases from J, with 15 bases between. Germline CDR1 is SEHNR and CDR2 is FQNEAQ (reference sequence). Here the CDR3 DNA reads TGTGCCAGCAGCTTAGCAGGGTACTCCTCGGGCTACGAGCAGTACTTC. Protein sequence: CASSLAGYSSGYEQYF. Looking up the rest from reference TRBV7-9 and TRBJ2-7 gives the full variable domain: DTGVSQNPRHKITKRGQNVTFRCDPISEHNRLYWYRQTLGQGPEFLTYFQNEAQLEKSRLLSDRFSAERPKGSFSTLEIQRTEQGDSAMYLCASSLAGYSSGYEQYFGPGTRLTVT.

This chain links TRBV5-6 with TRBJ2-7; D may match TRBD1 or TRBD2 (6 bases each). Germline lookup yields CDR1 SGHDT and CDR2 YYEEEE. This CDR3 region has 14 residues. The V and J ends lost 0 bases and 6 bases respectively, with 13 bases between them. As DNA, the CDR3 is TGTGCCAGCAGCTTGGGTGGAGGGGGGAGCGAGCAGTACTTC. Translation gives CASSLGGGGSEQYF.

The V call is TRBV7-8, the J call TRBJ1-5, with D tentatively TRBD1 (5 bases). Germline V gene sequence: CDR1 SGHVS, CDR2 FQNEAQ. The CDR3 contains 17 residues. Between the trimmed V and J ends, which lost 5 bases and 3 bases, there was a span of 20 bases. The CDR3 coding sequence is TGTGCCAGCAGCGTAGAACCGGGACGGAGTTTCAATCAGCCCCAGCATTTT. Its protein is CASSVEPGRSFNQPQHF. The full variable domain, completed using reference TRBV7-8 and TRBJ1-5, is GAGVSQSPRYKVAKRGQDVALRCDPISGHVSLFWYQQALGQGPEFLTYFQNEAQLDKSGLPSDRFFAERPEGSVSTLKIQRTQQEDSAVYLCASSVEPGRSFNQPQHFGDGTRLSIL.

This clone was counted between two and nine times. The chain has TRBV9 and TRBJ2-1; D might be TRBD1 or TRBD2, each matching 5 bases. CDR1 and CDR2 from the germline V gene are SGDLS and YYNGEE. The germline V and J ends were trimmed by 2 bases and 9 bases, with 18 bases remaining between them. This CDR3 is built from 15 residues. CDR3 coding DNA: TGTGCCAGCAGCGTGGGGGAGTGGGTACGGGGTGAGCAGTTCTTC. Protein product: CASSVGEWVRGEQFF.

The J gene is TRBJ1-5, the V gene TRBV7-9; TRBD1 agrees at 8 bases. J was trimmed by 2 bases and V by 1 base; bases with no gene match: 1. CDR1 is SEHNR and CDR2 is FQNEAQ in the germline V gene (reference sequence). The CDR3 extends over 15 amino acids. Here the CDR3 DNA reads TGTGCCAGCAGCTTAGTGGGACAGGGCAATCAGCCCCAGCATTTT. This codes for CASSLVGQGNQPQHF.

This sequence joins TRBV10-1 and TRBJ2-2; 7 bases line up with TRBD2. The J segment lost 0 bases and the V segment lost 4 bases, leaving 2 bases of the junction unmatched. The CDR3 has 15 amino acids. Per the germline V gene, CDR1 is WNHNN and CDR2 is SYGVQD (reference sequence). The CDR3 reads CASSGAGANTGELFF. The CDR3 coding sequence is TGCGCCAGCAGTGGTGCGGGGGCGAACACCGGGGAGCTGTTTTTT.

This clone was observed a handful of times. This sequence joins TRBV18 and TRBJ2-1; 12 positions match TRBD2. Germline V gives CDR1 KGHSH, CDR2 LQKENI. V dropped 3 bases and J dropped 2; count of bases not matched to a gene: 2. The CDR3 is 16 residues long. The CDR3 DNA reads TGTGCCAGCTCACCCTCTAGCGGGGGGGCCTACAATGAGCAGTTCTTC. Protein product: CASSPSSGGAYNEQFF.

The chain employs TRBV6-1 and TRBJ2-1, with 7 bases lining up with TRBD1. Germline V gives CDR1 MNHNS, CDR2 SASEGT. Germline trimming cut 5 bases from V and 0 bases from J; bases unmatched to any gene: 4. The CDR3 consists of 15 residues. The CDR3 nucleotides are TGTGCCAGCAGTCAGGGGGTGAGCTCCTACAATGAGCAGTTCTTC. It codes for CASSQGVSSYNEQFF.

A remark on this clone: An end of the junction differs from the germline gene, which may be a read error. The rearrangement links TRBV2 to TRBJ2-7; D unresolved. CDR3 size: 13 residues. Looked up from germline, CDR1 is SNHLY and CDR2 is FYNNEI. CDR3 amino acids: CASRVQGPGGLDF. The CDR3 DNA follows: TGTGCCAGCAGGGTACAAGGTCCCGGTGGTTTGGACTTC. Variable domain in full (rest from reference TRBV2 and TRBJ2-7): EPEVTQTPSHQVTQMGQEVILRCVPISNHLYFYWYRQILGQKVEFLVSFYNNEISEKSEIFDDQFSVERPDGSNFTLKIRSTKLEDSAMYFCASRVQGPGGLDFGPGTRLTVT.

This clone was seen a single time. This chain joins TRBV2 and TRBJ1-1; D gene uncertain. Looked up from germline, CDR1 is SNHLY and CDR2 is FYNNEI. Trimming removed 4 bases at V and 1 base at J, with 10 bases between. The CDR3 extends over 14 amino acids. The CDR3 region has the DNA TGTGCCAGCAGTGTTCGGACTTCGAACACTGAAGCTTTCTTT. This translates into CASSVRTSNTEAFF.

This clone was counted a few times. V gene TRBV5-1 combines with J gene TRBJ1-2; D may be TRBD1 (5 bases). The CDR3 loop spans 15 amino acids. The V gene's germline CDR1 is SGHRS and CDR2 YFSETQ. The germline V and J ends were trimmed by 3 bases and 6 bases, with 18 bases remaining between them. CDR3 sequence: CASSSILPGTDGYTF. CDR3 DNA: TGCGCCAGCAGCTCGATCCTACCAGGGACTGATGGCTACACCTTC. Complete variable domain (other parts from reference TRBV5-1 and TRBJ1-2): KAGVTQTPRYLIKTRGQQVTLSCSPISGHRSVSWYQQTPGQGLQFLFEYFSETQRNKGNFPGRFSGRQFSNSRSEMNVSTLELGDSALYLCASSSILPGTDGYTFGSGTRLTVV.

The rearrangement uses TRBV5-6 and TRBJ1-2; D is uncertain. CDR3 length equals 12 residues. Germline CDR1 and CDR2: SGHDT and YYEEEE. Trimming pared 4 bases from V and 4 bases from J, leaving 8 bases between. Here the CDR3 reads CASSVGAYGYTF. DNA for the CDR3: TGTGCCAGCAGCGTGGGAGCCTATGGCTACACCTTC. Full variable domain (rest looked up from reference TRBV5-6 and TRBJ1-2): DAGVTQSPTHLIKTRGQQVTLRCSPKSGHDTVSWYQQALGQGPQFIFQYYEEEERQRGNFPDRFSGHQFPNYSSELNVNALLLGDSALYLCASSVGAYGYTFGSGTRLTVV.

The gene calls are TRBV13 and TRBJ2-7; TRBD1 agrees at 9 bases. The germline V gene has CDR1 PRHDT and CDR2 FYEKMQ (reference sequence). The CDR3 consists of 14 residues. Losses at the gene ends were 0 bases for V and 4 bases for J; bases not matched to a gene: 1. The chain's CDR3 is CASSLGGQGYEQYF. CDR3 sequence (DNA): TGTGCCAGCAGCTTAGGGGGACAGGGATACGAGCAGTACTTC.

The V gene is TRBV10-1, the J gene TRBJ1-1, with D unresolved. V shed 4 bases and J shed 4 bases, with 10 bases lying between them. This CDR3 is 13 amino acids long. Germline assignment: CDR1 WNHNN and CDR2 SYGVQD (reference sequence). The DNA for the CDR3 is TGCGCCAGCAGTGCCGGGTTGAGCACTGAAGCTTTCTTT. This translates into CASSAGLSTEAFF.

The chain joins TRBV15 to TRBJ2-6, with 7 bases lining up with TRBD1. The CDR3 runs 18 residues. The V gene's germline CDR1 is LNHNV and CDR2 YYDKDF (reference sequence). V lost 3 bases to trimming and J lost 0 bases; unmatched junction nucleotides: 8. The CDR3 sequence: CATSSYRGRTSGANVLTF. The DNA for the CDR3 is TGTGCCACCAGCAGTTACAGGGGACGGACCTCTGGGGCCAACGTCCTGACTTTC.

The genes are TRBV23-1 and TRBJ1-2; D is uncertain. TRBV23-1 is assigned to the ORF class and has an uncertain function. This CDR3 has 13 amino acids. With 4 bases removed from V and 2 bases from J, the gap between germline ends came to 8 bases. Here the CDR3 reads CASSLRQNYGYTF. As DNA, the CDR3 is TGCGCCAGCAGTCTCAGGCAAAACTATGGCTACACCTTC.

V gene TRBV6-5 combines with J gene TRBJ1-2; the D gene is possibly TRBD1 (5 bases). Germline assignment: CDR1 MNHEY and CDR2 SVGAGI. The CDR3 extends over 15 amino acids. V was pared by 2 bases and J by 4 bases, with 14 bases between. The CDR3 reads CASSYVGDPSYGYTF. The CDR3 region has the DNA TGTGCCAGCAGTTACGTGGGGGACCCTAGCTATGGCTACACCTTC.

The chain couples TRBV2 to TRBJ1-4; D is possibly TRBD1 (5 bases). Germline V gene data show CDR1 as SNHLY and CDR2 as FYNNEI. CDR3 size: 13 residues. Trimming stripped 4 bases from V and 7 bases from J, with 10 bases between. CDR3 in amino acids: CASSGAGIEKLFF. The CDR3 bases are TGTGCCAGCAGTGGGGCAGGGATTGAAAAACTGTTTTTT.